This T cell receptor (beta chain) was documented in a study of cytomegalovirus exposure and HLA in healthy donors. Study-level background: Among around 180 million T cells, an earlier analysis found around 100 million unique TCR beta sequences.

13 Jbeta primers and 60 Vbeta primers were used for the PCR. Some clones are missing from TCRdb's copy, which holds only in-frame ones; the method was immunoSEQ multiplex PCR. The top ten clones hold 9% to 10% of a sample with approximately 150,000 clones, around four fifths of them seen once. The sequenced sample was PBMCs. The receptor's source is a man aged 18-30 years in good health and CMV-seropositive.

CDR3: CASSLASGSRNEQFF. The DNA of the CDR3 is TGCGCCAGCAGCTTGGCTAGCGGGAGCCGCAATGAGCAGTTCTTC. The rearrangement joins TRBV5-1 to TRBJ2-7, with TRBD2 matching 10 bases. The DNA matches TRBJ2-1 better at its end, which makes the J call doubtful. The CDR3 totals 15 residues. Germline V gene lookup returns CDR1 SGHRS and CDR2 YFSETQ.